The 9 T cell receptor beta chains in this list originate from one sample, sequenced in a study of blood T cell repertoires in COVID-19. The repertoire was sequenced with immunoSEQ multiplex PCR; TCRdb's copy has only in-frame clones and lacks some. This sample has 200,000 to 250,000 clones, with approximately 78% found just once. The sequencing sample was made of peripheral blood. The receptors were gathered from a woman aged 80 or older with COVID-19, enrolled during active disease.

V gene TRBV2 combines with J gene TRBJ1-2; D not certain. CDR1 is SNHLY and CDR2 is FYNNEI in the germline V gene. CDR3 length: 15 residues. V gave up 3 bases and J gave up 4 bases, with 15 bases separating them. In DNA form, the CDR3 reads TGTGCCAGCAGTGACGATGGGAGGGTGATCTATGGCTACACCTTC. It yields the protein CASSDDGRVIYGYTF.

The chain recombines TRBV4-3 with TRBJ1-2; D is unclear. Germline CDR1 LGHNA, CDR2 YSLEER. V dropped 4 bases and J dropped 7 bases, with 16 bases sitting between them. The CDR3 is 14 amino acids. CDR3 DNA sequence: TGCGCCAGCAGCCGAAACCCCGGGATATCTGGCTACACCTTC. The encoded protein is CASSRNPGISGYTF.

The gene calls are TRBV6-6 and TRBJ1-1; D not resolved. The CDR3 runs 14 residues. CDR1 and CDR2 from the germline V gene are MNHNY and SVGAGI (reference sequence). The germline V and J ends were trimmed by 1 base and 1 base, with 7 bases remaining between them. The CDR3 DNA sequence: TGTGCCAGCAGTTACTTCACGGGGAACACTGAAGCTTTCTTT. It codes for CASSYFTGNTEAFF.

This clone was observed a single time. V gene TRBV10-3 combines with J gene TRBJ2-1, with D possibly matching TRBD2 (5 bases). The CDR3 runs to 15 residues. Germline-derived CDR1 and CDR2 are ENHRY and SYGVKD. Trimming pared 3 bases from V and 0 bases from J, leaving 9 bases between. The CDR3 loop reads CAISDSVSSYNEQFF. The CDR3 DNA follows: TGTGCCATCAGTGATAGCGTTAGCTCCTACAATGAGCAGTTCTTC.

This clone was counted ten times or more. The chain combines TRBV4-2 with TRBJ1-2; 8 bases line up with TRBD1. This CDR3 is 13 amino acids long. Trimming cost V 1 base and J 8 bases; bases outside gene matches: 3. Germline V lookup: CDR1 LGHNA, CDR2 YNFKEQ. Here the CDR3 DNA reads TGTGCCAGCAGCCAAGGGGACAGGTCGGGCTACACCTTC. This encodes CASSQGDRSGYTF.

This chain uses TRBV5-1 with TRBJ2-7; a possible D gene is TRBD1 (6 bases). Trimming took 0 bases from V and 6 from J, leaving 10 bases between them. This CDR3 region has 13 residues. Per germline, CDR1 SGHRS and CDR2 YFSETQ. CDR3 in amino acids: CASSLVRGTEQYF. CDR3 sequence (DNA): TGCGCCAGCAGCTTGGTTAGGGGGACCGAGCAGTACTTC.

The rearrangement links TRBV2 to TRBJ2-2; 9 bases map to TRBD1. Germline CDR1 and CDR2: SNHLY and FYNNEI. The CDR3 has 15 amino acids. V lost 5 bases, J lost 5 bases, and 6 bases stayed unmatched. CDR3: CASSHRGLGTGELFF. CDR3 in DNA: TGTGCCAGCAGTCACAGGGGGCTAGGGACCGGGGAGCTGTTTTTT.

V and J are TRBV5-6 and TRBJ2-1; 11 bases fit TRBD2. V shed 1 base and J 10 bases; nucleotides not matched to a gene: 4. The CDR3 loop spans 14 amino acids. Germline CDR1 reads SGHDT; CDR2 reads YYEEEE. The chain's CDR3 is CASSLTSGRREQFF. Written as DNA, the CDR3 is TGTGCCAGCAGCTTGACTAGCGGGAGAAGAGAGCAGTTCTTC.

This chain joins TRBV12-3 or TRBV12-4 and TRBJ2-5; D ambiguous. V shed 5 bases and J shed 5 bases, with 9 bases lying between them. The CDR3 runs 12 residues. CDR3 residues: CASSHISETQYF. The CDR3 nucleotides are TGTGCCAGCAGTCACATATCGGAGACCCAGTACTTC.